The rows below give T cell receptor beta chains drawn from one sample of a study of OX40 agonist ivuxolimab in advanced cancers. The table came from immunoSEQ multiplex PCR; TCRdb's copy has only in-frame clones and leaves some out. Among about 89,000 clones, roughly 86% were seen once, and the ten largest hold 5.5% to 7.5%. This specimen was CD4+ or CD8+ T cells sorted from blood, taken in a trial of the OX40 agonist ivuxolimab. These receptors came from an adult with an advanced solid tumor such as melanoma, head and neck, liver or kidney cancer. Both conserved end residues are part of each CDR3. D genes are given only for firm matches. Only some rows state a clone size, as once, few, many or a class for expanded clones.

J | V | size | D | CDR3 | DNA
TRBJ2-7 | TRBV2 | - | TRBD1 | CASSMDRDEQYF | TGTGCCAGCAGTATGGACAGGGACGAGCAGTACTTC
TRBJ2-1 | TRBV18 | - | - | CASSPSRDGEQFF | TGTGCCAGCTCACCGAGCCGGGACGGAGAGCAGTTCTTC
TRBJ2-2 | TRBV5-1 | - | - | CASSLAKGGTGELFF | TGCGCCAGCAGCTTGGCTAAGGGAGGCACCGGGGAGCTGTTTTTT
TRBJ2-2 | TRBV6-5 | - | - | CASSLFEGGGGELFF | TGTGCCAGCAGTCTTTTCGAGGGGGGCGGCGGGGAGCTGTTTTTT
TRBJ2-3 | TRBV7-2 | - | - | CASSLISRWGTDTQYF | TGTGCCAGCAGCTTAATTTCTAGGTGGGGGACAGATACGCAGTATTTT
TRBJ1-1 | TRBV11-2 | - | TRBD1 | CASSSQGLGSTEAFF | TGTGCCAGCAGCTCACAGGGGCTCGGGAGCACTGAAGCTTTCTTT
TRBJ1-1 | TRBV14 | - | - | CASSQGEGAEAFF | TGTGCCAGCAGCCAAGGGGAAGGGGCGGAAGCTTTCTTT
TRBJ1-4 | TRBV5-1 | - | TRBD1 | CASSLAGQGAWATNEKLFF | TGCGCCAGCAGCTTGGCCGGACAGGGGGCATGGGCAACTAATGAAAAACTGTTTTTT
TRBJ2-7 | TRBV7-8 | few | - | CASSETFSYEQYF | TGTGCCAGCAGCGAAACGTTTTCCTACGAGCAGTACTTC
TRBJ1-2 | TRBV5-8 | - | - | CASSLGPSLVSYGYTF | TGTGCCAGCAGCTTGGGCCCAAGCCTAGTGTCCTATGGCTACACCTTC
TRBJ1-2 | TRBV2 | once | - | CASSERPTGPYGYTF | TGTGCCAGCAGTGAACGTCCCACAGGGCCATATGGCTACACCTTC
TRBJ2-5 | TRBV15 | - | TRBD2 | CATSHGTSGGQETQYF | TGTGCCACCAGCCACGGGACTAGCGGGGGGCAAGAGACCCAGTACTTC
TRBJ2-7 | TRBV7-2 | - | - | CASSQNTYEQYF | TGTGCCAGCAGCCAAAATACCTACGAGCAGTACTTC
TRBJ2-1 | TRBV7-2 | - | - | CASSRSGTQSSYNEQFF | TGTGCCAGCAGCCGGTCCGGGACGCAGAGCTCCTACAATGAGCAGTTCTTC
TRBJ1-2 | TRBV6-1 | once | - | CASSGRLGGKNGYTF | TGTGCCAGCAGTGGAAGGCTGGGAGGAAAAAATGGCTACACCTTC
TRBJ1-1 | TRBV6-5 | few | - | CASSYGSNTEAFF | TGTGCCAGCAGTTACGGTTCGAACACTGAAGCTTTCTTT
TRBJ2-1 | TRBV5-1 | - | TRBD1 | CASSSIVGVNRGKSSYNEQFF | TGCGCCAGCAGCTCCATTGTGGGGGTAAACAGGGGGAAGAGCTCCTACAATGAGCAGTTCTTC
TRBJ1-2 | TRBV4-3 | once | TRBD1 | CASSPRDSQDGYTF | TGCGCCAGCAGCCCGCGGGACAGTCAGGATGGCTACACCTTC
TRBJ2-3 | TRBV4-3 | - | - | CASSQEDTRAFTDTQYF | TGCGCCAGCAGCCAAGAGGATACCAGGGCTTTCACAGATACGCAGTATTTT
TRBJ2-2 | TRBV27 | - | TRBD2 | CASSRGLAEAGDTGELFF | TGTGCCAGCAGCCGGGGACTAGCGGAAGCGGGAGACACCGGGGAGCTGTTTTTT
TRBJ2-7 | TRBV9 | - | - | CASSVSVGRGEQYF | TGTGCCAGCAGCGTATCCGTGGGACGAGGCGAGCAGTACTTC
TRBJ2-1 | TRBV7-3 | - | - | CASSLKVRLGGHNEQFF | TGTGCCAGCAGCTTAAAAGTGAGGTTAGGAGGTCACAATGAGCAGTTCTTC
TRBJ2-2 | TRBV19 | - | - | CASSPGTANTGELFF | TGTGCCAGTAGCCCCGGGACGGCGAACACCGGGGAGCTGTTTTTT
TRBJ2-7 | TRBV5-1 | - | - | CASSFDRHYEQYF | TGCGCCAGCAGCTTTGACAGGCACTACGAGCAGTACTTC
TRBJ1-1 | TRBV7-9 | - | - | CASSAYREKNTEAFF | TGTGCCAGCAGCGCATACAGGGAAAAGAACACTGAAGCTTTCTTT
TRBJ2-2 | TRBV6-5 | once | TRBD1 | CASSFDRGRTGELFF | TGTGCCAGCAGTTTTGACAGGGGGCGAACCGGGGAGCTGTTTTTT
TRBJ2-5 | TRBV7-9 | - | - | CASSFFSGQETQYF | TGTGCCAGCAGCTTTTTTTCAGGGCAAGAGACCCAGTACTTC
TRBJ2-3 | TRBV9 | - | TRBD2 | CASSVVGSGGAADTQYF | TGTGCCAGCAGCGTAGTGGGTAGCGGGGGGGCCGCAGATACGCAGTATTTT
TRBJ2-5 | TRBV5-4 | few | - | CASSLRGYAETQYF | TGTGCCAGCAGCTTGCGGGGATACGCAGAGACCCAGTACTTC
TRBJ2-7 | TRBV7-2 | - | TRBD2 | CASSLISGGIYEQYF | TGTGCCAGCAGCTTAATAAGCGGGGGGATCTACGAGCAGTACTTC
TRBJ2-1 | TRBV7-3 | - | TRBD1 | CASSLGGTGAVEQFF | TGTGCCAGCAGCTTAGGCGGGACAGGGGCAGTTGAGCAGTTCTTC
TRBJ1-5 | TRBV18 | - | - | CASSSSGNQPQHF | TGTGCCAGCTCATCGTCAGGGAATCAGCCCCAGCATTTT
TRBJ2-2 | TRBV2 | - | - | CASSDGNTGELFF | TGTGCCAGCAGTGACGGGAACACCGGGGAGCTGTTTTTT
TRBJ2-2 | TRBV7-2 | - | TRBD2 | CASSLVGLAGGPFTGELFF | TGTGCCAGCAGCTTAGTTGGACTAGCGGGAGGGCCGTTCACCGGGGAGCTGTTTTTT
TRBJ1-3 | TRBV7-2 | - | - | CASSLEGGNTIYF | TGTGCCAGCAGCTTAGAGGGTGGAAACACCATATATTTT
TRBJ1-5 | TRBV5-8 | - | - | CASSLDGYSNQPQHF | TGTGCCAGCAGCTTGGACGGATATAGCAATCAGCCCCAGCATTTT
TRBJ2-7 | TRBV4-2 | - | TRBD2 | CASSLNALKTSGEPYEQYF | TGTGCCAGCAGCCTAAACGCCCTTAAAACTAGCGGAGAGCCGTACGAGCAGTACTTC
TRBJ2-7 | TRBV13 | - | TRBD2 | CASSLGGPGLGGYEQYF | TGTGCCAGCAGCCTCGGGGGGCCGGGACTAGGAGGCTACGAGCAGTACTTC
TRBJ2-2 | TRBV7-3 | - | - | CASSTYTSGELFF | TGTGCCAGCAGCACGTATACCTCCGGGGAGCTGTTTTTT
TRBJ2-5 | TRBV10-1 | - | - | CASSEGMGAQETQYF | TGCGCCAGCAGTGAGGGTATGGGGGCCCAAGAGACCCAGTACTTC